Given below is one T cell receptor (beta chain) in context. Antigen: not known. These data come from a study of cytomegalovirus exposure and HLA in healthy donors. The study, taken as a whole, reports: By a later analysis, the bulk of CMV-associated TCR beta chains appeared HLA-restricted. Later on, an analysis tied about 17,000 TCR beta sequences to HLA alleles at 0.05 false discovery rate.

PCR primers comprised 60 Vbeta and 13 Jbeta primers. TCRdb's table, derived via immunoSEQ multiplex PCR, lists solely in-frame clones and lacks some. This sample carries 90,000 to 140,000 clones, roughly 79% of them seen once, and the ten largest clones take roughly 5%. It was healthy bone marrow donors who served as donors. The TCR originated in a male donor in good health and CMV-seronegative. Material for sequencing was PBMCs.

CDR3 nucleotides: TGTGCCAGTAGCCAGCCGGGACTAGCGGGAGGGCCCGGGGAGCTGTTTTTT. It is translated as CASSQPGLAGGPGELFF. The chain uses TRBV19 and TRBJ2-2; 16 bases line up with TRBD2. Germline lookup yields CDR1 LNHDA and CDR2 SQIVND (reference sequence). J was trimmed by 6 bases and V by 6 bases; bases with no gene match: 7. CDR3 length: 17 amino acids.